A selection of T cell receptor beta chains follows, all from one sample in a study of cytomegalovirus exposure and HLA in healthy donors. Clones were read by immunoSEQ multiplex PCR, and TCRdb kept only the in-frame ones, dropping some. The table has about 180,000 clones, approximately 84% seen once. Input material: PBMCs. These receptors originate from a boy younger than 10 in good health and CMV-seronegative. Both conserved end residues are part of each CDR3. A D gene is named only where the DNA matches it firmly. Rows give clone size only sometimes, using once, few, many, or a class for an expanded clone.

D gene,J gene,V gene,clone size,CDR3 DNA,CDR3 protein
-,TRBJ2-7,TRBV6-1,-,TGTGCCAGCAGTGAAACAGTACTCTCCTACGAGCAGTACTTC,CASSETVLSYEQYF
TRBD1,TRBJ2-5,TRBV7-8,-,TGTGCCAGCAGCTACATCGAAAACAGGGGGCAAGAGACCCAGTACTTC,CASSYIENRGQETQYF
TRBD1,TRBJ1-5,TRBV27,-,TGTGCCAGCAGTTCGGTCGGGACAGGGAACAATCAGCCCCAGCATTTT,CASSSVGTGNNQPQHF
-,TRBJ2-5,TRBV2,few,TGTGCCAGCATAGGCAGGGGAGAGACCCAGTACTTC,CASIGRGETQYF
TRBD2,TRBJ2-7,TRBV13,-,TGTGCCAGCAGCTTAGGGGGACTAGCGGATGTCTCCTACGAGCAGTACTTC,CASSLGGLADVSYEQYF
TRBD2,TRBJ2-1,TRBV10-2,-,TGCGCCAGCAATAAATTCGGACTAGCGGGAGGAGGGGAGCAGTTCTTC,CASNKFGLAGGGEQFF
-,TRBJ2-5,TRBV20-1,-,TGCAGTGCTCCCGTCCAAGAGACCCAGTACTTC,CSAPVQETQYF
TRBD2,TRBJ2-3,TRBV6-5,once,TGTGCCAGCAGCAGCGGGACCTCAGCGGATACGCAGTATTTT,CASSSGTSADTQYF
TRBD1,TRBJ1-1,TRBV6-1,-,TGTGCCAGCATTTGGACAGGGGGGAAAGTTGAAGCTTTCTTT,CASIWTGGKVEAFF
-,TRBJ2-1,TRBV7-2,once,TGTGCCAGCAGCTTAGGCCGCGGGTATGAGCAGTTCTTC,CASSLGRGYEQFF
-,TRBJ1-1,TRBV14,-,TGTGCCAGCAGCCAAGAGGGTTACAGGTGGGGTCGATACATGAACACTGAAGCTTTCTTT,CASSQEGYRWGRYMNTEAFF
TRBD1,TRBJ2-5,TRBV6-1,few,TGTGCCAGCAGTGAGGGGACAGCATACCAAGAGACCCAGTACTTC,CASSEGTAYQETQYF
TRBD1,TRBJ1-2,TRBV5-5,-,TGTGCCAGCAGCCAACCGGGACAGGGGGTTTATGGCTACACCTTC,CASSQPGQGVYGYTF
-,TRBJ2-7,TRBV30,-,TGTGCCTGGACACTAGACAGGGGAGGGTCCTACGAGCAGTACTTC,CAWTLDRGGSYEQYF
TRBD1,TRBJ1-6,TRBV19,-,TGTGCCAGTAGTACCTCGACAGGGGTAAATTCACCCCTCCACTTT,CASSTSTGVNSPLHF
TRBD1,TRBJ2-2,TRBV29-1,-,TGCAGCGTTGGGACAGGGACGAACACCGGGGAGCTGTTTTTT,CSVGTGTNTGELFF
-,TRBJ2-1,TRBV5-6,-,TGTGCCAGCAGCTTGGAGTGGGCGGGGCCTAGAGGTGAGCAGTTCTTC,CASSLEWAGPRGEQFF
-,TRBJ2-7,TRBV19,few,TGTGCCAGTAGTATCCCTACGGGAGACGAGCAGTACTTC,CASSIPTGDEQYF
TRBD1,TRBJ1-4,TRBV28,-,TGTGCCACCTACAGGGGGAGTACTAATGAAAAACTGTTTTTT,CATYRGSTNEKLFF
TRBD1,TRBJ1-1,TRBV6-1,-,TGTGCCAGCAGTACCGGTGGACAGGGTGGAGCTTTCTTT,CASSTGGQGGAFF
TRBD1,TRBJ2-4,TRBV5-1,-,TGCGCCAGCAGCCCGATTTCCGGGACAGAAAACATTCAGTACTTC,CASSPISGTENIQYF
-,TRBJ1-1,TRBV10-1,-,TGCGCCAGCAGTGAAAACCGGGACAAGAACACTGAAGCTTTCTTT,CASSENRDKNTEAFF
TRBD2,TRBJ2-1,TRBV7-2,-,TGTGCCAGCAGCCTTAGCGGGAGTGGGTACAATGAGCAGTTCTTC,CASSLSGSGYNEQFF
TRBD1,TRBJ2-3,TRBV2,-,TGTGCCAGCAGTGGGACAGGGCCGCACAAAGATACGCAGTATTTT,CASSGTGPHKDTQYF
-,TRBJ2-1,TRBV5-1,-,TGCGCCAGCAGCCCCGAGACAGGCATCTACAATGAGCAGTTCTTC,CASSPETGIYNEQFF
TRBD1,TRBJ1-5,TRBV10-3,-,TGTGCCATCAGTACGGGACAGGGAGGCGTTCAGCCCCAGCATTTT,CAISTGQGGVQPQHF
-,TRBJ2-3,TRBV15,-,TGTGCCACCAGGGGAGGCCTGTCAACAGATACGCAGTATTTT,CATRGGLSTDTQYF
TRBD2,TRBJ2-5,TRBV6-5,-,TGTGCCAGCTGGGAGGGAAGGGAGACCCAGTACTTC,CASWEGRETQYF
-,TRBJ2-5,TRBV28,-,TGTGCCAGCAGTTTATCGGTAGGGGTCCAAGAGACCCAGTACTTC,CASSLSVGVQETQYF
-,TRBJ2-5,TRBV7-8,-,TGTGCCAGCAGTACGTCAGCAGGGCAAGAGACCCAGTACTTC,CASSTSAGQETQYF
-,TRBJ2-3,TRBV27,-,TGTGCCAGCAGTTTTGGAGAGGCAGATACGCAGTATTTT,CASSFGEADTQYF
-,TRBJ1-4,TRBV25-1,-,TGTGCCAGCAGGTGGGGGCAGGGTGAGGCAACTAATGAAAAACTGTTTTTT,CASRWGQGEATNEKLFF